This T cell receptor (beta chain) is drawn from a study of Ad26.COV2.S vaccination and SARS-CoV-2 variants. Study-wide background: By the intramuscular route, Ad26.COV2.S was given once, or twice 56 days apart. Study observations and caveats: Comparable non-spike TCR breadth was observed in vaccine and placebo recipients. Assessments of TCR breadth and depth may have underestimated the total T cell responses.

The CDR3 is 14 amino acids. V lost 3 bases and J lost 1, with 9 bases in between. Germline V gives CDR1 LNHDA, CDR2 SQIVND (reference sequence). Comment on this clone: Its target is unknown.

The treatment denotes: 15 to 20 received Ad26.COV2.S at low or high dose, single or two shots; 5 received placebo; per-sample allocation not given. Sampling was performed 63 days after the first vaccine or placebo injection. The data were produced by immunoSEQ multiplex PCR, yet TCRdb's version contains in-frame clones alone and is incomplete. The table shows 300,000 to 450,000 clones, with 80% to 90% occurring only once. The material was peripheral blood, obtained in a trial of Ad26.COV2.S vaccine versus placebo. The V call is TRBV19, the J call TRBJ1-2; D remains unclear. The sequence was collected from a person aged 18 to 65 who received the Ad26.COV2.S COVID-19 vaccine or a placebo. CDR3 sequence (DNA): TGTGCCAGTAGTATTCCGGGGATTAACTATGGCTACACCTTC. This sequence encodes CASSIPGINYGYTF.